Listed here are 2 T cell receptor beta chains from one sample, sequenced in a study of beta chain features in type 1 diabetes. Every bit of the isolated RNA underwent reverse transcription, so sequencing read expressed TCRB transcripts. Profiled with immunoSEQ multiplex PCR; TCRdb holds only in-frame clones, not every one. The sample has 900,000 or so clones; roughly a sixth are singletons. Sequenced input: naive CD4+ T cells from blood. The receptors derive from a woman under 30 in good health.

This clone was seen a few times. This chain joins TRBV5-1 and TRBJ2-5, with D possibly TRBD2 on 6 matching bases. CDR3 length equals 13 residues. Germline CDR1 is SGHRS and CDR2 is YFSETQ. Trimming took off 0 bases at V and 11 bases at J, with 14 bases between the two ends. The DNA for the CDR3 is TGCGCCAGCAGCTTGGCAGGAGGGGAGCAGCAGTACTTC. Protein product: CASSLAGGEQQYF.

This sequence joins TRBV10-3 and TRBJ2-5; the match to TRBD2 covers 12 bases. Germline loops: CDR1 ENHRY, CDR2 SYGVKD. CDR3 length: 14 residues. The ends lost 0 bases at V and 13 bases at J; junction bases unmatched: 6. CDR3 nucleotide sequence: TGTGCCATCAGTGAGTCGGGACTAGCGGGCCGGTGGTACTTC. As protein: CAISESGLAGRWYF.